The 17 T cell receptor beta chains below come from one sample, sequenced in a study of blood T cells in healthy people across ages. Primed by a sample-barcoded 5' primer and a J-beta primer mix, a second PCR proceeded for 7 to 11 cycles. TCRdb recomputed calls from the 5' RACE reads with MiXCR, one row per CDR3 protein. The table records hundreds of thousands of distinct CDR3 sequences, less than 45% of them present only once. The specimen was blood. The receptors shown here come from a man at least 80 years old in good health.

This clonotype turned up a few times. This chain links TRBV6-2 or TRBV6-3 with TRBJ1-4; 7 nucleotides agree with TRBD1. V was pared by 5 bases and J by 5 bases, with 8 bases of the junction left unmatched. CDR1 and CDR2 from the germline V gene are MNHEY and SVGEGT. The length of the CDR3 is 15 residues. The CDR3 protein is CASSPPGQRNEKLFF. The CDR3 DNA reads as TGTGCCAGCAGTCCGCCGGGACAGAGAAATGAAAAACTGTTTTTT.

The genes are TRBV6-1 and TRBJ2-3; D remains ambiguous. V dropped 8 bases and J dropped 0 bases, with 18 bases sitting between them. In germline, CDR1 is MNHNS, CDR2 SASEGT. The CDR3 loop spans 16 amino acids. CDR3 sequence (DNA): TGTGCCAGCTCGACGGGCCAAGCGCTTAGCACAGATACGCAGTATTTT. As protein: CASSTGQALSTDTQYF.

The chain employs TRBV6-2 or TRBV6-3 and TRBJ1-2, with D possibly TRBD1 on 5 matching bases. The CDR3 sequence is 15 residues long. CDR1 is MNHEY, CDR2 SVGEGT, per germline. Trimming left V 6 bases short and J 8 bases short, with 22 bases between. Written as DNA, the CDR3 is TGTGCCAGCAGACCTGACAGTGGTTTGACGTGGGGCTACACCTTC. Protein sequence: CASRPDSGLTWGYTF.

The genes are TRBV5-6 and TRBJ1-2; possibly TRBD1 for D (6 bases). V shed 4 bases and J shed 3 bases, with 19 bases lying between them. This CDR3 region has 16 residues. Germline V gene data show CDR1 as SGHDT and CDR2 as YYEEEE. In DNA form, the CDR3 reads TGTGCCAGCAGCCCCCTTGAGGGGGGCGCCTACTATGGCTACACCTTC. Amino acids: CASSPLEGGAYYGYTF.

This clonotype is a singleton in its sample. The chain employs TRBV7-2 and TRBJ1-1; the D is unclear. Germline CDR1 and CDR2: SGHTA and FQGNSA. This CDR3 is 13 amino acids long. V shed 3 bases and J shed 8 bases, with 13 bases lying between them. The CDR3 loop reads CASSFRAKPEAFF. For the CDR3, the DNA is TGTGCCAGCAGCTTTCGGGCGAAACCAGAAGCTTTCTTT.

The rearrangement joins TRBV7-6 to TRBJ2-2, with TRBD2 identical over 10 bases. V shed 2 bases and J 4 bases; nucleotides not matched to a gene: 7. Germline V gene lookup returns CDR1 SGHVS and CDR2 FNYEAQ. The CDR3 has 17 residues. DNA of the CDR3: TGTGCCAGCAGCTTATTAGGGACTAGCGTGGTCACCGGGGAGCTGTTTTTT. Its protein is CASSLLGTSVVTGELFF.

This clonotype occurred a few times. This rearrangement joins TRBV6-2 or TRBV6-3 to TRBJ1-4, with D possibly matching TRBD1 (5 bases). The germline CDR1 and CDR2 sequences are MNHEY and SVGEGT. The CDR3 spans 13 residues. V gave up 6 bases and J gave up 11 bases, with 16 bases separating them. In DNA form, the CDR3 reads TGTGCCAGCAGCCTCAGCGAGGGGCGGAAACTGTTTTTT. This codes for CASSLSEGRKLFF.

The chain recombines TRBV30 with TRBJ2-5; weak D call: TRBD1 (5 bases). The J call is uncertain, as TRBJ2-4 better fits the DNA end. Germline CDR1 is GTSNPN and CDR2 is SVGIG (reference sequence). The CDR3 loop spans 12 amino acids. This CDR3 reads CAWSILGDIQYF. The CDR3 DNA follows: TGTGCCTGGAGTATTTTAGGGGACATTCAGTACTTC.

The rearrangement joins TRBV6-5 to TRBJ1-4; TRBD1 might be the D (5 bases). Trimming stripped 0 bases from V and 0 bases from J, with 11 bases between. The CDR3 extends over 17 amino acids. Germline V lookup: CDR1 MNHEY, CDR2 SVGAGI. The CDR3 is CASSYSLGPTTNEKLFF. In DNA form, the CDR3 reads TGTGCCAGCAGTTACTCACTGGGGCCGACAACTAATGAAAAACTGTTTTTT.

A single count supports this clonotype. This chain joins TRBV4-2 and TRBJ1-1; maybe TRBD1 (5 bases). From germline, CDR1 is LGHNA and CDR2 YNFKEQ. V lost 0 bases and J 5 bases, leaving 13 bases between the germline ends. The CDR3 sequence is 15 residues long. The CDR3 spells CASSQDWGRGTEAFF. In DNA form, the CDR3 reads TGTGCCAGCAGCCAAGATTGGGGAAGGGGAACTGAAGCTTTCTTT.

This clonotype was observed a handful of times. V gene TRBV7-2 combines with J gene TRBJ2-1, with TRBD2 identical over 12 bases. The V and J ends lost 4 bases and 6 bases, in that order; junction bases with no gene match: 7. Germline lookup yields CDR1 SGHTA and CDR2 FQGNSA. This CDR3 has 16 amino acids. CDR3 bases: TGTGCCAGCAGCTCGAAGACTAGCGGGGGATTCAATGAGCAGTTCTTC. It translates to CASSSKTSGGFNEQFF.

Only a few counts were recorded for this clonotype. This rearrangement joins TRBV30 to TRBJ1-4; no clear D gene. V lost 0 bases and J 3 bases, leaving 5 bases between the germline ends. In germline, CDR1 is GTSNPN, CDR2 SVGIG (reference sequence). The CDR3 has 13 amino acids. The CDR3 DNA reads TGTGCCTGGAGTGTTGGCGCTAATGAAAAACTGTTTTTT. Translated, it gives CAWSVGANEKLFF.

The J gene is TRBJ2-7, the V gene TRBV3-1; maybe TRBD2 (5 bases). CDR3 length equals 13 residues. CDR1 and CDR2 from the germline V gene are LGHDT and YNNKEL (reference sequence). V was pared by 7 bases and J by 6 bases, with 16 bases between. The CDR3 DNA reads as TGTGCCAGCACCTATAACCTTGGAGGCGAGCAGTACTTC. Translated: CASTYNLGGEQYF.

The gene calls are TRBV7-3 and TRBJ2-5; no reliable D call. The CDR3 has 13 residues. The V gene lost 2 bases and the J gene lost 11 bases, with 15 bases spanning the gap. Germline V gene data show CDR1 as SGHTA and CDR2 as FQGTGA. The CDR3 reads CASSLLVPNEQYF. DNA of the CDR3: TGTGCCAGCAGCTTACTAGTTCCCAATGAGCAGTACTTC.

This clonotype came up many times. CDR3 amino acids: CASENGNEQFF. DNA of the CDR3: TGTGCCAGCGAGAACGGGAATGAGCAGTTCTTC. The rearrangement joins TRBV6-1 to TRBJ2-1; D unresolved. The germline V and J ends were trimmed by 8 bases and 7 bases, with 9 bases remaining between them. The CDR3 spans 11 residues. The germline V gene encodes CDR1 MNHNS and CDR2 SASEGT.

The table lists this clonotype with a few counts. This chain uses TRBV7-2 with TRBJ2-3; 10 nucleotides agree with TRBD2. J lost 4 bases, V lost 2 bases, and 6 bases had no gene match. CDR1 is SGHTA, CDR2 FQGNSA, per germline. The CDR3 consists of 16 residues. DNA of the CDR3: TGTGCCAGCAGCTTATATCTAGCGGGAGTCGCAGATACGCAGTATTTT. It is translated as CASSLYLAGVADTQYF.

This chain joins TRBV6-5 and TRBJ1-6; maybe TRBD1 (5 bases). Germline V gene lookup returns CDR1 MNHEY and CDR2 SVGAGI. This CDR3 is 17 amino acids long. Trimming left V 0 bases short and J 1 base short, with 10 bases between. The CDR3 DNA is TGTGCCAGCAGTTACTCGAGCAGGGCGTCCTATAATTCACCCCTCCACTTT. This sequence encodes CASSYSSRASYNSPLHF.